These 28 T cell receptor beta chains were all obtained from the same sample, sequenced in a study of human T cells and chemical hapten exposure. Indicated time point: patch test 3, about 24 weeks after DPC sensitization. The treatment is: therapeutic diphenylcyclopropenone sensitization with weekly scalp DPC. In TCRdb, the RACE reads were re-called with MiXCR into one record per CDR3 protein. The sample has more than 95,000 distinct CDR3 sequences, approximately 36% seen once; the top ten hold around 2.8%. The sample here was whole blood, taken in connection with sensitization to the hapten diphenylcyclopropenone (DPC). These receptors all stem from a man aged 35-49 years with alopecia areata. Some clones in this sample may be carry-over from other donors' samples.

This clonotype was seen a few times. The chain employs TRBV29-1 and TRBJ2-1; a possible D gene is TRBD2 (5 bases). The ends were cut back, 0 bases at V and 13 bases at J, with 7 bases in the middle. Germline CDR1 SQVTM, CDR2 ANQGSEA. CDR3 length equals 10 residues. CDR3 loop: CSVEDRGQFF. The CDR3 nucleotides read TGCAGCGTTGAAGATCGGGGACAGTTCTTC.

The chain employs TRBV7-3 and TRBJ1-1; 8 bases fit TRBD1. In germline, CDR1 is SGHTA, CDR2 FQGTGA. The CDR3 length is 13 residues. V lost 5 bases and J lost 3; bases outside the gene matches: 2. CDR3 nucleotides: TGTGCCAGCAGCGCGGACAGGGACACTGAAGCTTTCTTT. Amino acid sequence: CASSADRDTEAFF.

The V gene is TRBV27, the J gene TRBJ1-6, with TRBD1 as a possible D gene (5 bases). The germline CDR1 and CDR2 sequences are MNHEY and SMNVEV (reference sequence). The CDR3 consists of 15 residues. The V and J ends lost 5 bases and 9 bases respectively, with 17 bases between them. In nucleotides, the CDR3 is TGTGCCAGCAGTAGAGGGACCTCCTTTGGTTCACCCCTCCACTTT. Translated, it gives CASSRGTSFGSPLHF.

The rearrangement links TRBV11-2 to TRBJ2-1; D gene unclear. In germline, CDR1 is SGHAT, CDR2 FQNNGV. The CDR3 totals 13 residues. V was trimmed by 5 bases and J by 4 bases, leaving 9 bases between them. The CDR3 is CASSGLSYNEQFF. For the CDR3, the DNA is TGTGCCAGCAGCGGCCTATCTTACAATGAGCAGTTCTTC.

The chain is built from TRBV14 and TRBJ1-2; D is unclear. V shed 3 bases and J shed 5 bases, with 16 bases lying between them. The CDR3 length is 15 residues. Looked up from germline, CDR1 is SGHDN and CDR2 is FVKESK. The CDR3 region is CASSQEYDGFYGYTF. The CDR3 DNA reads as TGTGCCAGCAGCCAGGAGTATGATGGCTTTTATGGCTACACCTTC.

CDR3 loop: CASSWRQGPNSPLHF. The CDR3 DNA sequence: TGTGCCAGCAGCTGGAGACAGGGCCCTAATTCACCCCTCCACTTT. The chain has TRBV5-8 and TRBJ1-6; TRBD1 matches 7 bases. J was trimmed by 6 bases and V by 3 bases; bases with no gene match: 6. The germline V gene has CDR1 SGHTS and CDR2 YDEGEE. The CDR3 has 15 amino acids.

This clonotype was seen a handful of times. The chain combines TRBV5-1 with TRBJ1-1; D not certain. The germline V gene has CDR1 SGHRS and CDR2 YFSETQ. V was trimmed by 4 bases and J by 5 bases, leaving 12 bases between them. CDR3 length: 13 residues. The CDR3, as DNA: TGCGCCAGCAGCGGCCAGACCTTGACTGAAGCTTTCTTT. It encodes CASSGQTLTEAFF.

This clonotype was observed a few times. The chain employs TRBV20-1 and TRBJ2-3, with 9 bases fitting TRBD1. Per germline, CDR1 DFQATT and CDR2 SNEGSKA (reference sequence). CDR3 size: 14 residues. The V gene end was trimmed by 6 bases and the J gene end by 3 bases; junction bases not matched to a gene: 7. The CDR3 coding sequence is TGCAGTGCGAGTACAGGGGGCGCGACAGATACGCAGTATTTT. Translation gives CSASTGGATDTQYF.

This clonotype occurred a few times. The rearrangement uses TRBV27 and TRBJ1-2; D is ambiguous. Trimming pared 0 bases from V and 2 bases from J, leaving 16 bases between. Germline V gives CDR1 MNHEY, CDR2 SMNVEV (reference sequence). CDR3 length: 17 amino acids. CDR3 in DNA: TGTGCCAGCAGTTTATCGTATAGTTGGGGAATGAACTATGGCTACACCTTC. Residues: CASSLSYSWGMNYGYTF.

The table lists this clonotype with a few counts. The rearrangement links TRBV7-2 to TRBJ2-1; tentatively, D is TRBD2 (6 bases). This CDR3 has 14 residues. Deletions cut 1 base from V and 8 bases from J, with 12 bases between. The V gene's germline CDR1 is SGHTA and CDR2 FQGNSA. DNA of the CDR3: TGTGCCAGCAGCTTAGTCAGGGAGGTCTATGAGCAGTTCTTC. Amino acid sequence: CASSLVREVYEQFF.

This clonotype was counted once. The CDR3 DNA follows: TGTGCCAGCAGTTCACAGTTTAACTATGGCTACACCTTC. Translating gives CASSSQFNYGYTF. The chain recombines TRBV12-3 or TRBV12-4 with TRBJ1-2, with D uncertain. V shed 4 bases and J shed 1 base, with 7 bases lying between them. This CDR3 contains 13 residues.

The chain joins TRBV4-2 to TRBJ2-2, with D perhaps TRBD2 (7 bases). Germline loops: CDR1 LGHNA, CDR2 YNFKEQ. Trimming removed 0 bases from V and 6 bases from J, with 17 bases in between. The CDR3 runs to 17 residues. The CDR3 region is CASSQEIRGAQAGELFF. Here the CDR3 DNA reads TGTGCCAGCAGCCAAGAAATCCGGGGGGCGCAAGCCGGGGAGCTGTTTTTT.

The genes are TRBV18 and TRBJ2-3; no reliable D call. The CDR3 contains 12 residues. From germline, CDR1 is KGHSH and CDR2 LQKENI. Trimming stripped 6 bases from V and 3 bases from J, with 7 bases between. The CDR3, as DNA: TGTGCCAGCTCTCCTAAAACAGATACGCAGTATTTT. It specifies CASSPKTDTQYF.

This clonotype was counted between two and nine times. The chain joins TRBV18 to TRBJ2-3; D unclear. The V gene's germline CDR1 is KGHSH and CDR2 LQKENI. This CDR3 comprises 13 residues. V shed 4 bases and J shed 2 bases, with 7 bases lying between them. The CDR3 loop is CASSLPNTDTQYF. The CDR3, as DNA: TGTGCCAGCTCACTCCCTAACACAGATACGCAGTATTTT.

This sequence joins TRBV19 and TRBJ2-2; 8 bases are a match to TRBD1. V shed 3 bases, J shed 6 bases, and the junction held 9 bases outside the gene matches. The V gene's germline CDR1 is LNHDA and CDR2 SQIVND (reference sequence). There are 16 residues in the CDR3. The CDR3 is CASSIKSQGGPGELFF. The DNA for the CDR3 is TGTGCCAGTAGTATCAAATCACAGGGGGGTCCCGGGGAGCTGTTTTTT.

This clonotype was counted only a few times. This chain uses TRBV10-3 with TRBJ1-5, with D maybe TRBD1 (5 bases). The CDR3 length is 15 residues. V was clipped by 2 bases and J by 3 bases, with 11 bases between them. CDR1 is ENHRY, CDR2 SYGVKD, per germline. CDR3 residues: CAISEAPGYNQPQHF. The CDR3 region has the DNA TGTGCCATCAGTGAGGCCCCAGGGTACAATCAGCCCCAGCATTTT.

This clonotype came up a few times. This chain links TRBV9 with TRBJ2-3; D not resolved. CDR1 SGDLS and CDR2 YYNGEE come from the germline V gene. CDR3 size: 12 residues. V was clipped by 3 bases and J by 7 bases, with 9 bases between them. The CDR3 here is CASSGSEYTQYF. CDR3 nucleotide sequence: TGTGCCAGCAGCGGATCTGAGTATACGCAGTATTTT.

This clonotype has a handful of counts. The V and J genes are TRBV7-8 and TRBJ2-3; maybe TRBD2 (6 bases). This CDR3 has 14 amino acids. The V end lost 8 bases, the J end lost 2 bases, and 14 bases lay between the germline ends. Per germline, CDR1 SGHVS and CDR2 FQNEAQ. The CDR3 here is CASVMREVTDTQYF. The CDR3 DNA follows: TGTGCCAGCGTAATGCGGGAAGTCACAGATACGCAGTATTTT.

This clonotype was seen a single time. V is TRBV15 and J is TRBJ2-1; 11 bases agree with TRBD1. The germline V gene has CDR1 LNHNV and CDR2 YYDKDF (reference sequence). Losses at the gene ends were 4 bases for V and 5 bases for J; bases not matched to a gene: 13. The CDR3 has 18 amino acids. CDR3 in DNA: TGTGCCACCAGCACCCGGGACAGGGGGTCATTAGCGGACAATGAGCAGTTCTTC. It specifies CATSTRDRGSLADNEQFF.

The V and J genes are TRBV7-2 and TRBJ2-7; 8 nucleotides align to TRBD1. CDR1 is SGHTA, CDR2 FQGNSA, per germline. The CDR3 loop spans 16 amino acids. V lost 5 bases and J lost 6; bases outside the gene matches: 15. CDR3 residues: CASSPQGQGASGEQYF. CDR3 DNA: TGTGCCAGCAGCCCTCAGGGGCAGGGGGCTTCTGGCGAGCAGTACTTC.

The table lists this clonotype with a few counts. This chain connects TRBV12-3 or TRBV12-4 to TRBJ2-3; 7 nucleotides line up with TRBD2. Unmatched junction bases numbered 12, after V lost 7 bases and J lost 11 bases. The CDR3 is 13 residues long. CDR3 region: CASKAPAGGGQYF. CDR3 in DNA: TGTGCCAGCAAGGCGCCGGCTGGGGGGGGGCAGTATTTT.

This chain joins TRBV6-5 and TRBJ2-1, with 8 bases identical to TRBD1. The germline V gene encodes CDR1 MNHEY and CDR2 SVGAGI. The J segment lost 4 bases and the V segment lost 7 bases, leaving 3 bases of the junction unmatched. The CDR3 extends over 13 amino acids. The CDR3 coding sequence is TGTGCCAGCATCGGACAGGGTTACAATGAGCAGTTCTTC. It codes for CASIGQGYNEQFF.

This chain uses TRBV21-1 with TRBJ2-7; the DNA was not used to check the table's D call, TRBD2. TRBV21-1 constitutes a pseudogene. This CDR3 is built from 15 residues. CDR3 protein: CASNSFGLAGTEQYF. DNA of the CDR3: TGTGCCAGCAACTCATTTGGACTAGCGGGTACCGAGCAGTACTTC.

A few counts support this clonotype. This chain links TRBV11-2 with TRBJ2-3; D may match TRBD1 or TRBD2 (5 bases each). Germline V CDR1 and CDR2: SGHAT, FQNNGV. There are 15 residues in the CDR3. V shed 5 bases and J shed 2 bases, with 14 bases lying between them. CDR3 bases: TGTGCCAGCAGCGGAGCAGGGAGAACCACAGATACGCAGTATTTT. Its translation: CASSGAGRTTDTQYF.

This clonotype was observed a few times. This chain joins TRBV3-1 and TRBJ2-3, with a weak D call TRBD1 (5 bases). The CDR3 loop spans 16 amino acids. Trimming took 0 bases from V and 0 from J, leaving 10 bases between them. CDR1 and CDR2 (germline): LGHDT, YNNKEL (reference sequence). The CDR3, as DNA: TGTGCCAGCAGCCAAGATGGGGCGGCTAGCACAGATACGCAGTATTTT. Its protein product is CASSQDGAASTDTQYF.

The chain joins TRBV25-1 to TRBJ2-2; the match to TRBD1 covers 9 bases. V lost 8 bases to trimming and J lost 2 bases; unmatched junction nucleotides: 9. The CDR3 is 16 amino acids. In germline, CDR1 is MGHDK, CDR2 SYGVNS. CDR3 residues: CASGGGTGFNTGELFF. CDR3 sequence (DNA): TGTGCCAGCGGGGGGGGGACAGGGTTTAACACCGGGGAGCTGTTTTTT. Combining the CDR3 with reference TRBV25-1 and TRBJ2-2 gives the whole variable domain EADIYQTPRYLVIGTGKKITLECSQTMGHDKMYWYQQDPGMELHLIHYSYGVNSTEKGDLSSESTVSRIRTEHFPLTLESARPSHTSQYLCASGGGTGFNTGELFFGEGSRLTVL.

The chain joins TRBV27 to TRBJ2-3; 7 positions agree with TRBD1. The CDR3 runs to 14 residues. V lost 2 bases, J lost 2 bases, and 1 base stayed unmatched. The germline gives CDR1 MNHEY, CDR2 SMNVEV (reference sequence). This CDR3 is CASSLQGDTDTQYF. The CDR3 bases are TGTGCCAGCAGTTTACAGGGGGACACAGATACGCAGTATTTT.

The gene calls are TRBV28 and TRBJ2-7; no definite D call. The germline CDR1 and CDR2 sequences are MDHEN and SYDVKM. The CDR3 runs to 13 residues. V was clipped by 5 bases and J by 3 bases, with 11 bases between them. In nucleotides, the CDR3 is TGTGCCAGCAGTCCGTATACCAACTACGAGCAGTACTTC. It specifies CASSPYTNYEQYF.